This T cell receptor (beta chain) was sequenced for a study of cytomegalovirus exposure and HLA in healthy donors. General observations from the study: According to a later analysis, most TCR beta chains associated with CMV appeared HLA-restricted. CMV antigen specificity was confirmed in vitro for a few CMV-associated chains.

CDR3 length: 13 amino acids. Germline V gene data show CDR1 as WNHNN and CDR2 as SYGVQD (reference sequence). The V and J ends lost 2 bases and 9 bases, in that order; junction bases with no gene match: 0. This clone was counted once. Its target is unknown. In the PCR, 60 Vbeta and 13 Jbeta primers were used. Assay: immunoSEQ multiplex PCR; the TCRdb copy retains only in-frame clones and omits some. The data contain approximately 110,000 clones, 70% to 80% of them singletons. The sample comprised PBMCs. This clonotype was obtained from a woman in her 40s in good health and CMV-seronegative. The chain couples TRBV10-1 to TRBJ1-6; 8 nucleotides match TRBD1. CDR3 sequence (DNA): TGCGCCAGCAGTGAGACAGGGGGTTCACCCCTCCACTTT. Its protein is CASSETGGSPLHF.